One sample yielded the 11 T cell receptor beta chains listed below, sequenced in a study of T-cell memory formation after mild COVID-19. Via MiXCR, TCRdb re-called the 5' RACE reads, giving one row per CDR3 protein. The sample comprises 200,000 or so distinct CDR3 sequences, 18% of which are singletons, and 2% to 3% rests with the top ten. The specimen was PBMCs or a T cell subset sorted from them (not recorded which). The receptor set was obtained from an adult woman who had mild COVID-19 (a few samples of this study predate the infection). Cell type and time point are not known.

This chain joins TRBV5-4 and TRBJ1-4, with D possibly matching TRBD1 (6 bases). Germline V gene sequence: CDR1 SGHNT, CDR2 YYREEE (reference sequence). The V end lost 5 bases, the J end lost 8 bases, and 16 bases lay between the germline ends. This CDR3 contains 14 residues. The CDR3 nucleotides read TGTGCCAGCAGTGCGGGGGCGCAGGTAGAAAAACTGTTTTTT. Its translation is CASSAGAQVEKLFF.

The rearrangement links TRBV24-1 to TRBJ2-1, with 14 bases fitting TRBD2. Looked up from germline, CDR1 is KGHDR and CDR2 is SFDVKD. The trim removed 3 bases at V and 0 bases at J, leaving 9 bases unmatched. The CDR3 is made up of 20 amino acids. CDR3: CATSDPGTSGSPSSYNEQFF. The CDR3 nucleotides are TGTGCCACCAGTGATCCTGGGACTAGCGGGAGCCCCAGCTCCTACAATGAGCAGTTCTTC.

This clonotype has just a few counts. For the CDR3, the DNA is TGCAGTGCTAGAGGCTGGGGCAGCGATAATTCACCCCTCCACTTT. The encoded protein is CSARGWGSDNSPLHF. V is TRBV20-1 and J is TRBJ1-6; TRBD1 is a possible D gene (5 bases). The germline V and J ends were trimmed by 1 base and 5 bases, with 12 bases remaining between them. This CDR3 is 15 amino acids long. CDR1 DFQATT and CDR2 SNEGSKA come from the germline V gene (reference sequence).

This clonotype was counted only a few times. V gene TRBV3-1 combines with J gene TRBJ1-2, with 8 bases identical to TRBD1. The CDR3 spans 14 residues. J was trimmed by 3 bases and V by 3 bases; bases with no gene match: 3. Germline V CDR1 and CDR2: LGHDT, YNNKEL (reference sequence). The CDR3 DNA sequence: TGTGCCAGCAGCCACCGGGACAGGCACTATGGCTACACCTTC. Translated: CASSHRDRHYGYTF.

This sequence joins TRBV5-1 and TRBJ1-2; D is uncertain. The CDR3 is 14 residues long. Trimming took off 0 bases at V and 2 bases at J, with 8 bases between the two ends. Germline V lookup: CDR1 SGHRS, CDR2 YFSETQ. CDR3 in amino acids: CASSLEVGNYGYTF. CDR3 bases: TGCGCCAGCAGCTTGGAGGTGGGGAACTATGGCTACACCTTC. The variable domain in full, with the rest retrieved from reference TRBV5-1 and TRBJ1-2, is KAGVTQTPRYLIKTRGQQVTLSCSPISGHRSVSWYQQTPGQGLQFLFEYFSETQRNKGNFPGRFSGRQFSNSRSEMNVSTLELGDSALYLCASSLEVGNYGYTFGSGTRLTVV.

This clonotype was detected only a few times. The chain links TRBV9 to TRBJ2-3; D is tentatively TRBD1 or TRBD2 (5 bases each). Germline V lookup: CDR1 SGDLS, CDR2 YYNGEE. This CDR3 has 13 amino acids. V shed 4 bases and J shed 10 bases, with 16 bases lying between them. DNA for the CDR3: TGTGCCAGCAGCCCGATGCAACTAGGGGCGCAGTATTTT. Its translation is CASSPMQLGAQYF.

In its sample, this clonotype was seen a few times. The genes are TRBV20-1 and TRBJ2-2, with TRBD1 matching over 9 bases. This CDR3 region has 14 residues. J was trimmed by 4 bases and V by 5 bases; bases with no gene match: 5. Germline V CDR1 and CDR2: DFQATT, SNEGSKA (reference sequence). CDR3 coding DNA: TGCAGTGCTCACAGGGGGCTGGGCACCGGGGAGCTGTTTTTT. Protein sequence: CSAHRGLGTGELFF.

The count of this clonotype is one. The V gene is TRBV5-6, the J gene TRBJ2-7; D remains ambiguous. The ends were cut back, 4 bases at V and 6 bases at J, with 11 bases in the middle. CDR1 and CDR2 from the germline V gene are SGHDT and YYEEEE. The CDR3 is 12 residues long. CDR3 nucleotides: TGTGCCAGCAGCCCACCTCTGGGCGAGCAGTACTTC. It yields the protein CASSPPLGEQYF.

At least ten counts were recorded for this clonotype. The rearrangement uses TRBV5-1 and TRBJ2-7; no definite D call. The germline gives CDR1 SGHRS, CDR2 YFSETQ. The CDR3 loop spans 11 amino acids. Trimming pared 6 bases from V and 9 bases from J, leaving 13 bases between. In nucleotides, the CDR3 is TGCGCCAGCACCAGTGGGGTCGTGCAGTACTTC. This gives the protein CASTSGVVQYF. Full variable domain (outside the CDR3, taken from reference TRBV5-1 and TRBJ2-7): KAGVTQTPRYLIKTRGQQVTLSCSPISGHRSVSWYQQTPGQGLQFLFEYFSETQRNKGNFPGRFSGRQFSNSRSEMNVSTLELGDSALYLCASTSGVVQYFGPGTRLTVT.

This chain links TRBV5-4 with TRBJ2-5; 8 bases are a match to TRBD2. Germline CDR1 and CDR2: SGHNT and YYREEE (reference sequence). The ends lost 4 bases at V and 5 bases at J; junction bases unmatched: 13. The CDR3 sequence is 16 residues long. CDR3 residues: CASSTGTSGTGETQYF. CDR3 nucleotides: TGTGCCAGCAGCACCGGGACTAGTGGCACTGGGGAGACCCAGTACTTC.

The gene calls are TRBV24-1 and TRBJ1-2, with D maybe TRBD1 (5 bases). V lost 10 bases and J lost 5, with 13 bases in between. This CDR3 region has 12 residues. Germline lookup yields CDR1 KGHDR and CDR2 SFDVKD. The CDR3 region has the DNA TGTGCCACGGCTCGGGACGAGTATGGCTACACCTTC. Translating it yields CATARDEYGYTF.